The entry below gives a single T cell receptor (beta chain) sequence along with its context. This sample is part of a study of blood T cell repertoires in COVID-19. Study information: Samples came from the United States, Italy and Spain, spanning acute and convalescent COVID-19. Sources were T cells, B-cell-depleted T cells, or PBMCs; the material itself was cDNA or gDNA.

Authors' data handling: Estimation of nucleated cell counts relied on the amplification of reference gene primers. Data came from immunoSEQ multiplex PCR; TCRdb stores just in-frame clones and leaves some out. Clonal size and the V and J genes are those of that table, whereas D and trimming came from the DNA. Of 110,000 or so clones detected, around nine tenths appear once; the ten largest clones hold more than 7%. Germline V gene lookup returns CDR1 DFQATT and CDR2 SNEGSKA (reference sequence). The ends were cut back, 6 bases at V and 5 bases at J, with 10 bases in the middle. This CDR3 has 11 amino acids.

The sample consisted of peripheral blood. The V call is TRBV20-1, the J call TRBJ2-5; D call uncertain. This clonotype was sampled from a woman in her 70s who had recovered from COVID-19. The CDR3 loop is CSALTPETQYF. The CDR3 DNA reads TGCAGTGCCCTCACACCTGAGACCCAGTACTTC.